This is a list of T cell receptor beta chains from one sample in a study of shared clonotypes between healthy human individuals. Measured with immunoSEQ multiplex PCR; TCRdb has only the in-frame clones, and not every one. The table records about 1 million clones, roughly 70% of them present only once. Sequenced: memory CD4+ T cells sorted from blood. These receptors were taken from a man aged 18 to 30 in good health. Each CDR3 is given with its conserved first and last residue. The D gene is left open where the match is weak. Only part of the rows carry a size: once, few, many, or a class if the clone is expanded.

d_gene: -
abundance: -
j_gene: TRBJ2-2
v_gene: TRBV6-5
len: 15
CDR3nt: TGTGCCAGCAGTTACTCACAGGGTTTCACCGGGGAGCTGTTTTTT
CDR3aa: CASSYSQGFTGELFF

d_gene: TRBD1
abundance: -
j_gene: TRBJ1-1
v_gene: TRBV6-5
len: 15
CDR3nt: TGTGCCAGCAGCCCCTCTAAGGGGGCAAACACTGAAGCTTTCTTT
CDR3aa: CASSPSKGANTEAFF

d_gene: TRBD2
abundance: -
j_gene: TRBJ2-3
v_gene: TRBV6-1
len: 14
CDR3nt: TGTGCCAGCAGTGAGCGGGAGGGCACTAGGACGCAGTATTTT
CDR3aa: CASSEREGTRTQYF

d_gene: TRBD1
abundance: few
j_gene: TRBJ2-7
v_gene: TRBV18
len: 17
CDR3nt: TGTGCCAGCTCATCACTAGGACCCGGGACAGAGTCCTACGAGCAGTACTTC
CDR3aa: CASSSLGPGTESYEQYF

d_gene: -
abundance: -
j_gene: TRBJ2-4
v_gene: TRBV11-2
len: 13
CDR3nt: TGTGCCAGCAGCGCCGGACTGTACCGCTTTCAGTACTTC
CDR3aa: CASSAGLYRFQYF

d_gene: -
abundance: -
j_gene: TRBJ1-6
v_gene: TRBV30
len: 16
CDR3nt: TGTGCCTGGAGTGCCCAATGGGACACCTGGAATTCACCCCTCCACTTT
CDR3aa: CAWSAQWDTWNSPLHF

d_gene: TRBD1
abundance: -
j_gene: TRBJ1-6
v_gene: TRBV28
len: 16
CDR3nt: TGTGCCAGCCTTAAGACAGGGGGCGTTGGTAATTCACCCCTCCACTTT
CDR3aa: CASLKTGGVGNSPLHF

d_gene: -
abundance: -
j_gene: TRBJ2-3
v_gene: TRBV9
len: 15
CDR3nt: TGTGCCAGCAGCCGACGGGTCCTTAGCACAGATACGCAGTATTTT
CDR3aa: CASSRRVLSTDTQYF

d_gene: -
abundance: -
j_gene: TRBJ1-2
v_gene: TRBV4-3
len: 16
CDR3nt: TGCGCCAGCAGCCAAGTGGGGGGGACTGCTAACTATGGCTACACCTTC
CDR3aa: CASSQVGGTANYGYTF

d_gene: TRBD1
abundance: -
j_gene: TRBJ1-1
v_gene: TRBV5-6
len: 15
CDR3nt: TGTGCCAGCAGACAGGGACAGGGCTGGAACACTGAAGCTTTCTTT
CDR3aa: CASRQGQGWNTEAFF

d_gene: -
abundance: once
j_gene: TRBJ2-5
v_gene: TRBV5-4
len: 13
CDR3nt: TGTGCCAGCAGCTGGGACTTGCAAGAGACCCAGTACTTC
CDR3aa: CASSWDLQETQYF

d_gene: -
abundance: few
j_gene: TRBJ1-4
v_gene: TRBV6-6
len: 15
CDR3nt: TGTGCCAGCAGTGTCCGACAGGCTTGGGGTGAAAAACTGTTTTTT
CDR3aa: CASSVRQAWGEKLFF

d_gene: TRBD1
abundance: -
j_gene: TRBJ2-3
v_gene: TRBV7-2
len: 13
CDR3nt: TGTGCCAGCAGCTTATCACAGGGGGATACGCAGTATTTT
CDR3aa: CASSLSQGDTQYF